This paragraph reports one TCR beta chain. Its target antigen remains unknown. The input lacks base qualities; no much larger clone sits a single base away. This entry belongs to a study of T cell responses to AZD1222 COVID-19 vaccine (dated by TCRdb to about 2021). For the study in its entirety: A total of more than 230 trial participants underwent TCR sequencing, of whom approximately 210 received two doses of AZD1222 and 26 received two doses of the MenACWY control vaccine. Trial participants were enrolled into age subgroups of 18-55, 56-69 and 70-plus years, which contained about 150, 28 and 57 TCR-sequenced participants, respectively. General study outcomes and caveats: In the small 56-69-year group, the increase in depth fell short of significance, most likely because of low power. Reportedly, almost half of the unique spike-specific TCRs recognized epitopes lying outside the regions that are mutated in the B.1.351 and B.1.1.7 variants. After two AZD1222 doses, both the breadth and the depth of spike-specific TCRs were significantly higher than at day 0 and than in MenACWY recipients. Conclusions about previously exposed vaccinees were limited because only six AZD1222 recipients were SARS-CoV-2 seropositive at baseline. Most participants were white British and females outnumbered males, and the authors suggested that clonal diversity may have been underestimated. Because no day 14 peak-response samples were available, the repertoires could be characterized only after the peak T cell response. The vaccine-associated CD4 TCRs covered the entire spike protein, and the dominant responses fell in regions 160-218 and 743-854.

The CDR3 covers 14 residues, taking in both the cysteine and the phenylalanine. This entry keeps only the CDR3 DNA: 42 bases, framed from base 1. V is clipped by 0 bases and J by 4 bases, and the sequence between their germline boundaries is 9 bases long. The germline V gene yields SGDLS for CDR1 and YYNGEE for CDR2. The CDR3 regions of human TCRbeta chains were analyzed by immunosequencing. The authors' pipeline ran thus. Repertoire TCRs were checked for matches against a reference library of SARS-CoV-2-specific TCRs that had been generated using the MIRA antigen-specificity platform. Breadth was defined as the fraction of unique TCRs that were SARS-CoV-2-associated, and depth was defined as the fraction of total T cells that were SARS-CoV-2-associated. Using the MIRA data, every spike-specific TCR was mapped to the spike region that the TCR reacted to and assigned to either a CD4 or a CD8 class. Log10-transformed breadth and depth values were compared by one-way ANOVA with Sidak's multiple comparisons tests. In TCRdb, the immuneACCESS table is reduced to in-frame sequences with V and J assigned. These tables do not hold every clone; where another copy was compared, an unresolved V gene accounts for under half, and the others remain unexplained. V and J calls and clone size are copied from that table; D and trimming were computed from the DNA. The sample profile shows about 200,000 clones; around 94% of them were found once. Around 1.7% of the sample lies in the top ten.

Reading the label with the study, this specimen's time point is: about 28 days (+/-7) after the second vaccine dose. Read against the paper, the sample's treatment or condition label means: meningococcal conjugate vaccine given as trial control. Vaccinee samples came from UK trials COV001 and COV002, including a single-blind randomized controlled phase 2/3 trial of AZD1222 (ChAdOx1 nCoV-19) in healthy adults. For TCRbeta chain sequencing, PBMC samples were collected from trial participants at day 0 and at day 28 after the second dose. The TCR sequence derives from an adult who received the MenACWY meningococcal vaccine as a control. The chain uses TRBV9 and TRBJ2-3; the D match is possibly TRBD1 or TRBD2, with 5 bases aligned in each. Sequencing was performed on peripheral blood, taken 28 days after the second dose of the MenACWY control vaccine. The DNA sequence reads TGTGCCAGCAGCGTAGTAGGGACGGCAGATACGCAGTATTTT. Translated, it reads CASSVVGTADTQYF.